This T cell receptor (beta chain) was identified during a study of CD8 T cells in ankylosing spondylitis. TCRdb fed the 5' RACE reads into MiXCR, producing one record per CDR3 protein. The table records 350,000 to 400,000 distinct CDR3 sequences, 20% to 25% of them present only once. The CDR3 covers 15 residues. V lost 1 base, J lost 5 bases, and 11 bases lay in between. Germline values: CDR1 SEHNR, CDR2 FQNEAQ (reference sequence). This chain connects TRBV7-9 to TRBJ2-2; D uncertain. Sequencing used blood, either unsorted or a sorted T cell fraction (not recorded which). The receptor comes from a male donor with ankylosing spondylitis or in good health (not recorded which). The CDR3 is CASSLVPTETGELFF. In nucleotides, the CDR3 is TGTGCCAGCAGCTTAGTTCCGACTGAGACCGGGGAGCTGTTTTTT.